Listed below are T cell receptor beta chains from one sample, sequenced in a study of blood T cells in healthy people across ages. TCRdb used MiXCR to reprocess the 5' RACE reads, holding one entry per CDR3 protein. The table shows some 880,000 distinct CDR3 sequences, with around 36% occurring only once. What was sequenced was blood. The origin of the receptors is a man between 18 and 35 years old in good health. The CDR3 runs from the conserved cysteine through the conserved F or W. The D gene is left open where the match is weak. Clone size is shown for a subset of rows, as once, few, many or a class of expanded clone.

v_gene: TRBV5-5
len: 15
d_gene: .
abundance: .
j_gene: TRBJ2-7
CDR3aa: CASSLAGFGVINLYF
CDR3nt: TGTGCCAGCAGCTTGGCGGGCTTCGGGGTCATCAACCTGTACTTC

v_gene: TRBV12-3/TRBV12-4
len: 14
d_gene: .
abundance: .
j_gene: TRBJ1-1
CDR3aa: CASSSRVGDTEAFF
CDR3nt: TGTGCCAGCAGCTCCAGGGTCGGAGACACTGAAGCTTTCTTT

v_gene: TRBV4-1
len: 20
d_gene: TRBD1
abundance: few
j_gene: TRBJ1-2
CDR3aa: CASSQDYLDRGRGRSYGYTF
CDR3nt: TGCGCCAGCAGCCAAGATTATCTAGACAGGGGGCGAGGTCGGTCCTATGGCTACACCTTC

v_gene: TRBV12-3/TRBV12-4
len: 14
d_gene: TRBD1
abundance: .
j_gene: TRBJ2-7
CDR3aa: CASSPRTGAGEQYF
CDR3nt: TGTGCCAGCAGTCCTAGGACAGGGGCGGGCGAGCAGTACTTC

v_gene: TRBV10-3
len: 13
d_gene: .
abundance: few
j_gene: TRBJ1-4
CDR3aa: CAIRGHINEKLFF
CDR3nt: TGTGCCATCAGGGGACATATTAATGAAAAACTGTTTTTT

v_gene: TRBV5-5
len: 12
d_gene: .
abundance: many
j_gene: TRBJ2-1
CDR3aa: CASITGYNEQFF
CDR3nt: TGTGCCAGCATTACAGGGTACAATGAGCAGTTCTTC

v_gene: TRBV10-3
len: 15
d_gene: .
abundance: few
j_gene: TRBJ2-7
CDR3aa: CAISAGGAYNYEQYF
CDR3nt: TGTGCCATCAGTGCCGGGGGAGCTTATAACTACGAGCAGTACTTC

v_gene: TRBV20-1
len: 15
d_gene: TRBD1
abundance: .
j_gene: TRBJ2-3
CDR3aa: CSARKGAILTDTQYF
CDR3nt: TGCAGTGCTAGAAAGGGGGCGATCCTCACAGATACGCAGTATTTT

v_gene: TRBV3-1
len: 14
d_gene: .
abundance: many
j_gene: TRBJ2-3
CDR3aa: CASGNRGGTDTQYF
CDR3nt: TGTGCCAGCGGAAACAGGGGGGGTACAGATACGCAGTATTTT

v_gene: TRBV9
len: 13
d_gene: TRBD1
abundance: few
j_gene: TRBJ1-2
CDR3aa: CASSGTGRVGYTF
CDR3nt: TGTGCCAGCAGCGGGACAGGAAGGGTGGGATACACCTTC

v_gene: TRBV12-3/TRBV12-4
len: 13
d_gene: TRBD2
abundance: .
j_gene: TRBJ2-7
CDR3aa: CASSSGGFNEQYF
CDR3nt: TGTGCCAGCTCTAGCGGGGGCTTCAATGAGCAGTACTTC

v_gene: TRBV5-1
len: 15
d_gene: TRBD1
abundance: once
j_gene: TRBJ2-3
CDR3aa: CASKFIGQGSDTQYF
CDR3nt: TGCGCCAGCAAGTTTATTGGACAGGGTTCAGATACGCAGTATTTT

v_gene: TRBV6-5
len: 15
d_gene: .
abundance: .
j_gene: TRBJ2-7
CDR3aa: CASRPSSALSYEQYF
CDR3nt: TGTGCCAGCAGGCCTAGTAGCGCCCTTTCCTACGAGCAGTACTTC

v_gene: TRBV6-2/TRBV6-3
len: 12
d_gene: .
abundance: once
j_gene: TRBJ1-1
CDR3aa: CASTIGNTEAFF
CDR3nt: TGTGCCAGCACAATCGGGAACACTGAAGCTTTCTTT

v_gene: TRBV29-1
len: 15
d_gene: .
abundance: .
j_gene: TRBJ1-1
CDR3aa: CSAGSGWGMNTEAFF
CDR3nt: TGCAGCGCTGGCTCAGGGTGGGGCATGAACACTGAAGCTTTCTTT

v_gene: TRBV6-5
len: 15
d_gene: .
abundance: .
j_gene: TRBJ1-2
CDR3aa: CASRSEWGPDYGYTF
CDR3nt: TGTGCCAGCAGATCCGAGTGGGGGCCGGACTATGGCTACACCTTC

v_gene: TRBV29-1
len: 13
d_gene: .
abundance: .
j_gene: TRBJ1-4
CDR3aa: CSATLATNEKLFF
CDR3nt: TGCAGCGCCACTCTTGCAACTAATGAAAAACTGTTTTTT

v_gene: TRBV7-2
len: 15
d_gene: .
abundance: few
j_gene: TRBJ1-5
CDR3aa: CASSQRSGGNQPQHF
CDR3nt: TGTGCCAGCAGCCAACGTTCAGGGGGCAATCAGCCCCAGCATTTT

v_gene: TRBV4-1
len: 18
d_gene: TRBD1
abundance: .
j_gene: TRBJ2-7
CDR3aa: CASSQELGQALAGDEQYF
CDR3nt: TGCGCCAGCAGCCAAGAGTTGGGACAGGCCCTAGCAGGCGACGAGCAGTACTTC

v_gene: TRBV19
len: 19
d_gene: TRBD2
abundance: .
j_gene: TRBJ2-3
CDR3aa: CASSIKLRTSGLRTDTQYF
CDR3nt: TGTGCCAGTAGTATCAAGCTTCGGACTAGCGGCCTTCGCACAGATACGCAGTATTTT

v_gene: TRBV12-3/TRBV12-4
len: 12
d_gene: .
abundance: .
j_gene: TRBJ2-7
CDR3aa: CANSLDANEQYF
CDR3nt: TGTGCCAACAGTTTAGACGCCAATGAGCAGTACTTC

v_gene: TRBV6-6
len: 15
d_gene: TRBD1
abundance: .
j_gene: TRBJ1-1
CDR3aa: CASSGTGGVNTEAFF
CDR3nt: TGTGCCAGCAGCGGAACAGGGGGAGTGAACACTGAAGCTTTCTTT

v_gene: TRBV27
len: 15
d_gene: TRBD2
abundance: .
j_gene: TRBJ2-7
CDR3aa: CASRLTSGSSYEQYF
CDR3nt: TGTGCCAGCAGACTGACTAGCGGGAGCTCCTACGAGCAGTACTTC

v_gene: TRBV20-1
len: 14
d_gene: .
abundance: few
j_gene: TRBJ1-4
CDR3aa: CSAPRGGLNEKLFF
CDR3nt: TGCAGTGCCCCCCGCGGGGGGCTTAATGAAAAACTGTTTTTT

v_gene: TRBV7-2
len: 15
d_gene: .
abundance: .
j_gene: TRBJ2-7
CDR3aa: CASSLWGQRALGQYF
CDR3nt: TGTGCCAGCAGCTTATGGGGACAAAGGGCTCTCGGGCAGTACTTC

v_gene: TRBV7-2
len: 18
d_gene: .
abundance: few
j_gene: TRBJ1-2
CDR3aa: CASSSTIGNKIFNYGYTF
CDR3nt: TGTGCCAGCAGCTCCACCATTGGGAACAAGATTTTTAACTATGGCTACACCTTC

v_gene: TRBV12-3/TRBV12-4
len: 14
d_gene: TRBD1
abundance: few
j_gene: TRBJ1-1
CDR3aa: CASSLTGVTTEAFF
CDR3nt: TGTGCCAGCAGTTTGACAGGGGTGACCACTGAAGCTTTCTTT

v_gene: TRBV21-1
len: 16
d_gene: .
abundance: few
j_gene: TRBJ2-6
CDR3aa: CASNLLGCSGANVLTF
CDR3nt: TGTGCCAGCAACCTATTGGGATGCTCTGGGGCCAACGTCCTGACTTTC

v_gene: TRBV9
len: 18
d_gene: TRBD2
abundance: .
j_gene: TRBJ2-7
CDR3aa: CASSAPGLAGGHYNEQYF
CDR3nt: TGTGCCAGCAGCGCACCAGGACTAGCGGGGGGCCACTACAATGAGCAGTACTTC

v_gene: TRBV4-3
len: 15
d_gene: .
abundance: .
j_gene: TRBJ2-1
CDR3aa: CASSQRKTTYNEQFF
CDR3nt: TGCGCCAGCAGCCAACGTAAGACGACCTACAATGAGCAGTTCTTC

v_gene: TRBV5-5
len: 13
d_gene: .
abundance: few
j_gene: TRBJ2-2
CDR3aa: CASSRPGIGELFF
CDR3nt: TGTGCCAGCAGCAGGCCGGGTATCGGGGAGCTGTTTTTT

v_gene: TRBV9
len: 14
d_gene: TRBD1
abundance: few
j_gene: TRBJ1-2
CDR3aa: CASSAGGQGYGYTF
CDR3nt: TGTGCCAGCAGCGCAGGCGGACAGGGGTATGGCTACACCTTC